Below are 18 T cell receptor beta chains sequenced from a single sample in a study of cytomegalovirus exposure and HLA in healthy donors. PCR amplification relied on 60 Vbeta primers (plus 13 Jbeta primers). TCRdb keeps only in-frame clones here, not all; method: immunoSEQ multiplex PCR. The sample lists about 120,000 clones, 79% seen once, with around 4.4% in the top ten. The sequenced material came from PBMCs. Every receptor here comes from a man aged 30-40 years in good health and CMV-seropositive.

The gene calls are TRBV29-1 and TRBJ2-7; 8 nucleotides agree with TRBD1. Germline V gene data show CDR1 as SQVTM and CDR2 as ANQGSEA. This CDR3 comprises 14 residues. V was clipped by 5 bases and J by 4 bases; unmatched bases: 10. DNA of the CDR3: TGCAGCGTTATACCGGGACAGGATTTGTACGAGCAGTACTTC. As protein: CSVIPGQDLYEQYF.

This chain connects TRBV6-5 to TRBJ1-1; D remains unclear. CDR3 size: 15 residues. The germline CDR1 and CDR2 sequences are MNHEY and SVGAGI. Trimming stripped 8 bases from V and 2 bases from J, with 18 bases between. CDR3 nucleotide sequence: TGTGCCAGCCGCCCTGGCAGGCTACATAACACTGAAGCTTTCTTT. Translating gives CASRPGRLHNTEAFF.

This clone appeared a single time. The CDR3 region has the DNA TGCGCCAGCAGCTTGGGGGGGGGAGAAGAGTCCTACGAGCAGTACTTC. Encoded protein: CASSLGGGEESYEQYF. The chain employs TRBV5-1 and TRBJ2-5; 7 bases map to TRBD2. The J call may be in error: the DNA end matches TRBJ2-7 better. The CDR3 sequence is 16 residues long. The germline V gene has CDR1 SGHRS and CDR2 YFSETQ.

The CDR3 coding sequence is TGTGCCAGCAGCTTGGGACCTCCCACGCGGGATACGCAGTATTTT. Amino acid sequence: CASSLGPPTRDTQYF. This sequence joins TRBV5-5 and TRBJ2-3; D is uncertain. Germline V gene sequence: CDR1 SGHKS, CDR2 YYEKEE (reference sequence). The CDR3 contains 15 residues. V lost 0 bases and J 6 bases, leaving 14 bases between the germline ends.

This sequence joins TRBV7-2 and TRBJ2-7; 10 nucleotides align to TRBD1. This CDR3 is built from 16 residues. CDR1 SGHTA and CDR2 FQGNSA come from the germline V gene. The V and J ends lost 2 bases and 4 bases, in that order; junction bases with no gene match: 8. The CDR3 loop is CASSLRTGGLKYEQYF. CDR3 bases: TGTGCCAGCAGCTTACGGACAGGGGGGCTTAAGTACGAGCAGTACTTC.

This chain uses TRBV5-1 with TRBJ2-3, with 7 bases fitting TRBD1. CDR1 is SGHRS, CDR2 YFSETQ, per germline. CDR3 length: 15 amino acids. Trimming cost V 4 bases and J 4 bases; bases outside gene matches: 9. CDR3 coding DNA: TGCGCCAGCAGCCGGGTGGTAGGGGGCGCAGATACGCAGTATTTT. As protein: CASSRVVGGADTQYF. Using reference TRBV5-1 and TRBJ2-3 for the parts outside the CDR3, the full variable domain is KAGVTQTPRYLIKTRGQQVTLSCSPISGHRSVSWYQQTPGQGLQFLFEYFSETQRNKGNFPGRFSGRQFSNSRSEMNVSTLELGDSALYLCASSRVVGGADTQYFGPGTRLTVL.

V is TRBV10-3 and J is TRBJ2-7; 10 bases are shared with TRBD2. CDR3 length: 14 residues. J gave up 2 bases and V 2 bases, and 0 bases lay outside the gene matches. Germline V gene data show CDR1 as ENHRY and CDR2 as SYGVKD. CDR3 sequence: CAISESGRAYEQYF. For the CDR3, the DNA is TGTGCCATCAGTGAGAGCGGGAGGGCCTACGAGCAGTACTTC.

The chain has TRBV19 and TRBJ2-7, with 12 bases lining up with TRBD2. The CDR3 runs 17 residues. CDR1 and CDR2 (germline): LNHDA, SQIVND (reference sequence). J gave up 2 bases and V 5 bases, and 10 bases lay outside the gene matches. The CDR3 DNA sequence: TGTGCCAGTAGTCTCCGTGGACTAGCGGGACGCCCCTACGAGCAGTACTTC. It encodes CASSLRGLAGRPYEQYF. The full variable domain, with the rest looked up from reference TRBV19 and TRBJ2-7, is DGGITQSPKYLFRKEGQNVTLSCEQNLNHDAMYWYRQDPGQGLRLIYYSQIVNDFQKGDIAEGYSVSREKKESFPLTVTSAQKNPTAFYLCASSLRGLAGRPYEQYFGPGTRLTVT.

This clone was detected a few times. This chain connects TRBV6-5 to TRBJ2-1, with TRBD2 identical over 7 bases. This CDR3 region has 15 residues. After removal of 5 bases from V and 6 bases from J, the junction contained 10 bases not matched to a gene. Germline values: CDR1 MNHEY, CDR2 SVGAGI. Here the CDR3 DNA reads TGTGCCAGCAGTCAAGGGCGGAGCGGGGTCAATGAGCAGTTCTTC. Translating it yields CASSQGRSGVNEQFF.

The rearrangement links TRBV5-1 to TRBJ1-1; D perhaps matches TRBD1 (5 bases). V lost 2 bases, J lost 0 bases, and 14 bases lay in between. In germline, CDR1 is SGHRS, CDR2 YFSETQ. The CDR3 covers 16 residues. CDR3: CASSFTGTIMNTEAFF. Here the CDR3 DNA reads TGCGCCAGCAGCTTCACCGGGACTATCATGAACACTGAAGCTTTCTTT.

For the CDR3, the DNA is TGTGCCAGCAGCCAAGGACAGGCGATCTACGAGCAGTACTTC. Translation: CASSQGQAIYEQYF. The chain employs TRBV5-4 and TRBJ2-7; 7 bases are a match to TRBD1. This CDR3 is 14 amino acids long. Germline values: CDR1 SGHNT, CDR2 YYREEE (reference sequence). Trimming cost V 4 bases and J 3 bases; bases outside gene matches: 7.

The CDR3, as DNA: TGTGCCAGCTCACGGGACAGGGTTAGCAATCAGCCCCAGCATTTT. Its translation: CASSRDRVSNQPQHF. This rearrangement joins TRBV18 to TRBJ1-5; 9 bases are shared with TRBD1. Trimming cost V 4 bases and J 0 bases; bases outside gene matches: 1. This CDR3 comprises 15 residues. The germline CDR1 and CDR2 sequences are KGHSH and LQKENI.

The sample holds one count of this clone. This rearrangement joins TRBV15 to TRBJ2-1; 15 positions match TRBD2. The ends lost 0 bases at V and 7 bases at J; junction bases unmatched: 4. Germline loops: CDR1 LNHNV, CDR2 YYDKDF (reference sequence). The CDR3 sequence is 17 residues long. CDR3 loop: CATSRDTGLAGGNEQFF. The CDR3 coding sequence is TGTGCCACCAGCAGAGATACGGGACTAGCGGGGGGAAATGAGCAGTTCTTC. Drawing the rest from reference TRBV15 and TRBJ2-1, the complete variable domain is DAMVIQNPRYQVTQFGKPVTLSCSQTLNHNVMYWYQQKSSQAPKLLFHYYDKDFNNEADTPDNFQSRRPNTSFCFLDIRSPGLGDTAMYLCATSRDTGLAGGNEQFFGPGTRLTVL.

The chain couples TRBV29-1 to TRBJ1-2; tentative D call: TRBD1 (5 bases). This CDR3 has 14 amino acids. Germline values: CDR1 SQVTM, CDR2 ANQGSEA. V was pared by 0 bases and J by 3 bases, with 11 bases between. CDR3 amino acids: CSVEENVRDYGYTF. The CDR3 region has the DNA TGCAGCGTTGAAGAGAACGTCAGGGACTATGGCTACACCTTC. Variable domain in full (rest from reference TRBV29-1 and TRBJ1-2): SAVISQKPSRDICQRGTSLTIQCQVDSQVTMMFWYRQQPGQSLTLIATANQGSEATYESGFVIDKFPISRPNLTFSTLTVSNMSPEDSSIYLCSVEENVRDYGYTFGSGTRLTVV.

The gene calls are TRBV9 and TRBJ1-1; D unresolved. CDR1 SGDLS and CDR2 YYNGEE come from the germline V gene. The CDR3 totals 13 residues. The V gene lost 0 bases and the J gene lost 3 bases, with 6 bases spanning the gap. CDR3 protein: CASSVVRDTEAFF. The CDR3 nucleotides read TGTGCCAGCAGCGTAGTGAGGGACACTGAAGCTTTCTTT.

This sequence joins TRBV7-9 and TRBJ2-7; 10 bases match TRBD1. V dropped 2 bases and J dropped 3; count of bases not matched to a gene: 7. The germline V gene has CDR1 SEHNR and CDR2 FQNEAQ (reference sequence). This CDR3 region has 16 residues. The CDR3 reads CASSLPTGTGDYEQYF. The CDR3 DNA sequence: TGTGCCAGCAGCTTACCGACCGGGACAGGGGACTACGAGCAGTACTTC.

This clone was seen only once. The chain recombines TRBV4-1 with TRBJ1-2; D is unclear. Per germline, CDR1 MGHRA and CDR2 YSYEKL. V dropped 0 bases and J dropped 7 bases, with 12 bases sitting between them. CDR3 length: 14 residues. CDR3 DNA sequence: TGCGCCAGCAGCCAAGATGGAAACTGGGCTGGCTACACCTTC. Translated, it gives CASSQDGNWAGYTF.

Points on this clone: One end of the junction is discordant with germline, which a read error may explain. This chain connects TRBV27 to TRBJ2-6; a weak D match, TRBD1 (6 bases). The CDR3 consists of 16 residues. Germline lookup yields CDR1 MNHEY and CDR2 SMNVEV (reference sequence). The CDR3 loop reads CASSSYREPGANGLTF. The CDR3 DNA sequence: TGTGCCAGCAGTTCCTACAGGGAGCCTGGGGCCAACGGCCTGACTTTC.